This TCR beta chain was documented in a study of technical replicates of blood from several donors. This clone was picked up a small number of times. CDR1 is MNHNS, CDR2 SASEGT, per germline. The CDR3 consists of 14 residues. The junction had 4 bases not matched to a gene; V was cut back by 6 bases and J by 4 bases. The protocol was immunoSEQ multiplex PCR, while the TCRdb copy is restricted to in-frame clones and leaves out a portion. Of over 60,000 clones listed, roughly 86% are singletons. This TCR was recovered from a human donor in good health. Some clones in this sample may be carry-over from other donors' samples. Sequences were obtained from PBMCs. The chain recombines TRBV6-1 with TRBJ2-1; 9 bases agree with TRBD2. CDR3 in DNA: TGTGCCAGCAGCCGGACTAGCGATTACAATGAGCAGTTCTTC. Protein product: CASSRTSDYNEQFF.